These 5 T cell receptor beta chains originate from one sample sequenced in a study of T cell changes during pregnancy in multiple sclerosis. Sequencing was performed with immunoSEQ multiplex PCR; in TCRdb, only in-frame clones are kept and a portion is missing. The repertoire has 20,000 or so clones, 70% to 90% of them found once; the top ten carry 5.5% to 7.5%. Sequenced here: CD8+ T cells from peripheral blood mononuclear cells, sampled in the third trimester of pregnancy. All receptors derive from a female donor in good health, enrolled as a control in a pregnancy study.

V usage is TRBV6-1 and J usage is TRBJ1-1; 7 positions agree with TRBD1. The CDR3 extends over 15 amino acids. The germline gives CDR1 MNHNS, CDR2 SASEGT. With V trimmed by 2 bases and J by 6 bases, 9 bases remained unmatched. The CDR3 loop is CASSEQTGSVAEAFF. In DNA form, the CDR3 reads TGTGCCAGCAGTGAACAGACAGGGAGCGTCGCTGAAGCTTTCTTT.

This clone was seen a handful of times. The chain links TRBV7-8 to TRBJ1-1; TRBD1 agrees at 7 bases. The CDR3 consists of 16 residues. The J segment lost 0 bases and the V segment lost 3 bases, leaving 7 bases of the junction unmatched. Per germline, CDR1 SGHVS and CDR2 FQNEAQ. The CDR3 is CASSLGTTGMNTEAFF. In DNA form, the CDR3 reads TGTGCCAGCAGCTTGGGAACGACAGGGATGAACACTGAAGCTTTCTTT.

The chain is built from TRBV7-9 and TRBJ1-1; weak D call: TRBD1 (6 bases). This CDR3 contains 17 residues. The V and J ends lost 4 bases and 3 bases respectively, with 21 bases between them. Germline CDR1 and CDR2: SEHNR and FQNEAQ (reference sequence). CDR3 sequence (DNA): TGTGCCAGCAGCTCTCCCGCCTCAGGGGATCCGGACACTGAAGCTTTCTTT. Its translation is CASSSPASGDPDTEAFF.

The genes are TRBV18 and TRBJ2-3; D is possibly TRBD2 (5 bases). V lost 2 bases to trimming and J lost 6 bases, with 21 bases between them. The length of the CDR3 is 17 residues. The germline CDR1 and CDR2 sequences are KGHSH and LQKENI. CDR3 bases: TGTGCCAGCTCACCAGGAGGACCCCTTCGGACGGCCGATACGCAGTATTTT. Protein product: CASSPGGPLRTADTQYF.

The genes are TRBV6-1 and TRBJ2-2; TRBD2 matches 8 bases. CDR3 size: 16 residues. The V segment lost 1 base and the J segment 7 bases; nucleotides outside the gene matches: 8. CDR1 MNHNS and CDR2 SASEGT come from the germline V gene. This CDR3 reads CASSEEAGAGSGELFF. The CDR3 nucleotides read TGTGCCAGCAGTGAAGAAGCGGGGGCCGGGAGCGGGGAGCTGTTTTTT.